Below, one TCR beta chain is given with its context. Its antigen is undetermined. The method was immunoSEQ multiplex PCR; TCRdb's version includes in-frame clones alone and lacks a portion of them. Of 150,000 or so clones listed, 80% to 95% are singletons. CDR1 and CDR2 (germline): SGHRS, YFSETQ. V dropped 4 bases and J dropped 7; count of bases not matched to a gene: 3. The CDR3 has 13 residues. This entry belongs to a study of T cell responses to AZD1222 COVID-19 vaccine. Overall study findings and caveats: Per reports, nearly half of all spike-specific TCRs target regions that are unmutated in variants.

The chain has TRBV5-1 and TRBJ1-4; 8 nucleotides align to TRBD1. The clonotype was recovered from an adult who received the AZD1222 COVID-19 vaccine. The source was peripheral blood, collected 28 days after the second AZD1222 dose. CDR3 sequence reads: CASSGQGGEKLFF. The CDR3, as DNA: TGCGCCAGCAGCGGACAGGGAGGTGAAAAACTGTTTTTT.